These 32 T cell receptor beta chains were sequenced from one sample in a study of response to subunit inactivated influenza vaccine. TCRdb reanalysed the RT-PCR reads using MiXCR and keeps one entry per CDR3 protein. The profile covers hundreds of thousands of distinct CDR3 sequences, with about a sixth appearing a single time and about 9.9% taken by the ten largest. The sample consisted of PBMCs from blood, taken less than 13 days after vaccination. Receptors were obtained from a man aged 50-59 years who received an inactivated influenza vaccine.

In its sample, this clonotype was seen a few times. The chain recombines TRBV7-9 with TRBJ2-7; 7 bases match TRBD1. CDR1 and CDR2 from the germline V gene are SEHNR and FQNEAQ (reference sequence). V shed 3 bases and J 3 bases; nucleotides not matched to a gene: 5. This CDR3 contains 14 residues. The CDR3 region has the DNA TGTGCCAGCAGCTTCGACAGGGCGATCTACGAGCAGTACTTC. It yields the protein CASSFDRAIYEQYF.

This rearrangement joins TRBV7-2 to TRBJ2-3, with 8 bases identical to TRBD2. Per the germline V gene, CDR1 is SGHTA and CDR2 is FQGNSA. The CDR3 covers 17 residues. V gave up 2 bases and J gave up 5 bases; unmatched junction bases: 12. CDR3 region: CASSLSVWGAGVDTQYF. CDR3 in DNA: TGTGCCAGCAGCTTATCGGTGTGGGGAGCGGGAGTAGATACGCAGTATTTT. Supplemented by reference TRBV7-2 and TRBJ2-3, the full variable domain reads GAGVSQSPSNKVTEKGKDVELRCDPISGHTALYWYRQSLGQGLEFLIYFQGNSAPDKSGLPSDRFSAERTGGSVSTLTIQRTQQEDSAVYLCASSLSVWGAGVDTQYFGPGTRLTVL.

This clonotype was observed a handful of times. V and J are TRBV7-2 and TRBJ2-1; maybe TRBD1 (6 bases). With 5 bases removed from V and 5 bases from J, the gap between germline ends came to 16 bases. Germline V gene data show CDR1 as SGHTA and CDR2 as FQGNSA. This CDR3 has 15 residues. The CDR3 coding sequence is TGTGCCAGCAGCCTAACAGGGTTTGCCCACAATGAGCAGTTCTTC. This gives the protein CASSLTGFAHNEQFF.

This clonotype was picked up many times. This chain joins TRBV24-1 and TRBJ2-4, with D hard to call. V was clipped by 11 bases and J by 7 bases, with 11 bases between them. The CDR3 loop spans 11 amino acids. Per the germline V gene, CDR1 is KGHDR and CDR2 is SFDVKD. CDR3 DNA: TGTGCCAACTCCCTCTATAACATTCAGTACTTC. Protein: CANSLYNIQYF.

The CDR3 here is CSVGSPDRGQNYGYTF. In DNA, the CDR3 is TGCAGCGTTGGGTCCCCGGACAGGGGTCAGAACTATGGCTACACCTTC. The rearrangement joins TRBV29-1 to TRBJ1-2; 9 positions match TRBD1. Trimming cost V 4 bases and J 2 bases; bases outside gene matches: 11. The V gene's germline CDR1 is SQVTM and CDR2 ANQGSEA. The CDR3 has 16 residues. Combining the CDR3 with reference TRBV29-1 and TRBJ1-2 gives the whole variable domain SAVISQKPSRDICQRGTSLTIQCQVDSQVTMMFWYRQQPGQSLTLIATANQGSEATYESGFVIDKFPISRPNLTFSTLTVSNMSPEDSSIYLCSVGSPDRGQNYGYTFGSGTRLTVV.

This sequence joins TRBV5-6 and TRBJ1-2; D is undetermined. The CDR3 sequence is 13 residues long. V gave up 1 base and J gave up 7 bases, with 11 bases separating them. Germline CDR1 SGHDT, CDR2 YYEEEE. CDR3 DNA: TGTGCCAGCAGCTTGATAAGTGGTAGTGGCTACACCTTC. It encodes CASSLISGSGYTF.

DNA for the CDR3: TGTGCCAGCAGCTACACCAGTCGATATAATGAAAAACTGTTTTTT. This sequence encodes CASSYTSRYNEKLFF. The chain couples TRBV11-2 to TRBJ1-4; D unresolved. The germline V and J ends were trimmed by 4 bases and 4 bases, with 13 bases remaining between them. The CDR3 is made up of 15 amino acids. The germline V gene encodes CDR1 SGHAT and CDR2 FQNNGV.

This clonotype occurred many times. The chain has TRBV12-3 or TRBV12-4 and TRBJ1-1; TRBD1 matches 12 bases. V shed 6 bases, J shed 1 base, and the junction held 6 bases outside the gene matches. The length of the CDR3 is 16 residues. In DNA, the CDR3 is TGTGCCAGCAGCCCCGGGACAGGGGGCGCGAACACTGAAGCTTTCTTT. It specifies CASSPGTGGANTEAFF.

This clonotype turned up a few times. V gene TRBV10-1 combines with J gene TRBJ2-1, with D unclear. Trimming took off 3 bases at V and 8 bases at J, with 8 bases between the two ends. The CDR3 covers 12 residues. Germline CDR1 is WNHNN and CDR2 is SYGVQD (reference sequence). As DNA, the CDR3 is TGCGCCAGCAGTGATCAGGTTCATGAGCAGTTCTTC. Protein product: CASSDQVHEQFF.

The chain uses TRBV28 and TRBJ2-1, with TRBD2 identical over 10 bases. The J segment lost 10 bases and the V segment lost 6 bases, leaving 15 bases of the junction unmatched. This CDR3 region has 16 residues. The germline V gene encodes CDR1 MDHEN and CDR2 SYDVKM. The CDR3 DNA is TGTGCCAGCAGGCCGGGACTAGCGTCGTTTTATCGCGAGCAGTTCTTC. It codes for CASRPGLASFYREQFF.

The genes are TRBV5-1 and TRBJ1-2; D is possibly TRBD1 (6 bases). Germline V gene sequence: CDR1 SGHRS, CDR2 YFSETQ. CDR3 size: 13 residues. V was cut by 7 bases and J by 8 bases, with 18 bases left in between. Here the CDR3 DNA reads TGCGCCAGCTCACCGGACAGTTTTAGCGGCTACACCTTC. This encodes CASSPDSFSGYTF.

This clonotype has just a few counts. This chain joins TRBV9 and TRBJ2-1; D not resolved. This CDR3 has 15 residues. V was trimmed by 1 base and J by 2 bases, leaving 10 bases between them. The germline gives CDR1 SGDLS, CDR2 YYNGEE. This CDR3 is CASSVFQRPYNEQFF. CDR3 bases: TGTGCCAGCAGCGTATTCCAACGGCCCTACAATGAGCAGTTCTTC. The full variable domain, completed using reference TRBV9 and TRBJ2-1, is DSGVTQTPKHLITATGQRVTLRCSPRSGDLSVYWYQQSLDQGLQFLIQYYNGEERAKGNILERFSAQQFPDLHSELNLSSLELGDSALYFCASSVFQRPYNEQFFGPGTRLTVL.

This clonotype has more than one count but fewer than ten. This chain joins TRBV7-2 and TRBJ2-7; possibly TRBD1 or TRBD2 for D (9 bases each). Germline CDR1 is SGHTA and CDR2 is FQGNSA. This CDR3 is built from 16 residues. V was shortened by 5 bases and J by 1 base, with 18 bases between the two germline ends. The CDR3 DNA reads TGTGCCAGCAGCCGCGGGGGGGGACAGGGTTCCTACGAGCAGTACTTC. This codes for CASSRGGGQGSYEQYF.

This clonotype was seen only a few times. The V gene is TRBV5-6, the J gene TRBJ2-5; D call uncertain. CDR1 is SGHDT, CDR2 YYEEEE, per germline. The V end was cut by 0 bases, the J end by 4 bases, with 10 bases between. CDR3 size: 14 residues. The CDR3 sequence: CASSLVGYLETQYF. Here the CDR3 DNA reads TGTGCCAGCAGCTTGGTCGGCTACTTAGAGACCCAGTACTTC.

This clonotype occurred a few times. The V gene is TRBV7-2, the J gene TRBJ2-1; 9 bases are a match to TRBD2. The CDR3 has 17 amino acids. V gave up 2 bases and J gave up 0 bases; unmatched junction bases: 5. Per germline, CDR1 SGHTA and CDR2 FQGNSA. The CDR3 DNA follows: TGTGCCAGCAGCTTAAGGGCGGGAGGGATCTCCTACAATGAGCAGTTCTTC. Amino acid sequence: CASSLRAGGISYNEQFF.

V is TRBV7-9 and J is TRBJ1-1, with D perhaps matching TRBD1 (5 bases). Looked up from germline, CDR1 is SEHNR and CDR2 is FQNEAQ (reference sequence). This CDR3 region has 16 residues. Trimming pared 0 bases from V and 3 bases from J, leaving 14 bases between. The CDR3 nucleotides are TGTGCCAGCAGCTTAGCAAGGCAGGGAGAAGACACTGAAGCTTTCTTT. Its translation: CASSLARQGEDTEAFF. The whole variable domain, filled in from reference TRBV7-9 and TRBJ1-1, reads DTGVSQNPRHKITKRGQNVTFRCDPISEHNRLYWYRQTLGQGPEFLTYFQNEAQLEKSRLLSDRFSAERPKGSFSTLEIQRTEQGDSAMYLCASSLARQGEDTEAFFGQGTRLTVV.

The chain has TRBV6-2 or TRBV6-3 and TRBJ2-5; 11 positions match TRBD1. There are 20 residues in the CDR3. The V gene's germline CDR1 is MNHEY and CDR2 SVGEGT. The V and J ends lost 0 bases and 0 bases, in that order; junction bases with no gene match: 12. The chain's CDR3 is CASSYSKRTGGAGYQETQYF. The DNA for the CDR3 is TGTGCCAGCAGTTACTCGAAGAGGACAGGGGGCGCCGGGTACCAAGAGACCCAGTACTTC.

This clonotype was counted only a few times. The chain has TRBV14 and TRBJ1-4, with 9 positions matching TRBD1. Losses at the gene ends were 4 bases for V and 0 bases for J; bases not matched to a gene: 3. Germline-derived CDR1 and CDR2 are SGHDN and FVKESK. This CDR3 is built from 16 residues. CDR3: CASSPTGGATNEKLFF. DNA for the CDR3: TGTGCCAGCAGCCCGACAGGGGGTGCAACTAATGAAAAACTGTTTTTT.

J is TRBJ2-7 and V is TRBV20-1; 7 bases are shared with TRBD1. This CDR3 spans 11 amino acids. Trimming removed 5 bases from V and 7 bases from J; junction bases left unmatched: 5. Per the germline V gene, CDR1 is DFQATT and CDR2 is SNEGSKA (reference sequence). CDR3 protein: CSAHGTVEQYF. The CDR3 DNA sequence: TGCAGTGCTCACGGGACAGTGGAGCAGTACTTC.

The V gene is TRBV20-1, the J gene TRBJ2-3; 8 nucleotides line up with TRBD1. The CDR3 runs 16 residues. Germline V gene lookup returns CDR1 DFQATT and CDR2 SNEGSKA (reference sequence). Trimming at V came to 1 base and at J to 3 bases, leaving 9 bases not matched to a gene. In DNA form, the CDR3 reads TGCAGTGCTAGAGTACCCCAGGGGGCTCAAACAGATACGCAGTATTTT. Its protein is CSARVPQGAQTDTQYF.

This clonotype was seen a few times. This chain joins TRBV7-2 and TRBJ2-1; D remains unclear. Per the germline V gene, CDR1 is SGHTA and CDR2 is FQGNSA. This CDR3 contains 13 residues. V shed 1 base and J shed 10 bases, with 11 bases lying between them. CDR3 sequence (DNA): TGTGCCAGCAGCTTAGTGCGAGTACGGGAGCAGTTCTTC. Protein: CASSLVRVREQFF.

Points on this clonotype: A much larger clone sits a single nucleotide away, making a read error possible. The V gene is TRBV7-2, the J gene TRBJ2-5, with 8 bases lining up with TRBD1. Germline CDR1 is SGHTA and CDR2 is FQGNSA. The CDR3 length is 14 residues. The CDR3 DNA reads as TGTGTCAGCAGCGTAAACAGGGGGTCGGAGACCCAGTACTTC. It codes for CVSSVNRGSETQYF.

This clonotype was seen a few times. The chain couples TRBV30 to TRBJ2-7, with 7 bases identical to TRBD2. CDR3 length equals 14 residues. V was clipped by 6 bases and J by 2 bases; unmatched bases: 10. CDR1 is GTSNPN, CDR2 SVGIG, per germline (reference sequence). DNA for the CDR3: TGTGCCTGCCACCTGGGGGGGAGGGCCTACGAGCAGTACTTC. It encodes CACHLGGRAYEQYF. The full variable domain, rest sourced from reference TRBV30 and TRBJ2-7, is SQTIHQWPATLVQPVGSPLSLECTVEGTSNPNLYWYRQAAGRGLQLLFYSVGIGQISSEVPQNLSASRPQDRQFILSSKKLLLSDSGFYLCACHLGGRAYEQYFGPGTRLTVT.

This rearrangement joins TRBV7-8 to TRBJ2-1, with TRBD1 as a possible D gene (6 bases). CDR3 size: 13 residues. The germline V gene encodes CDR1 SGHVS and CDR2 FQNEAQ. V dropped 2 bases and J dropped 12 bases, with 14 bases sitting between them. The CDR3 is CASSLIQGSGQFF. Written as DNA, the CDR3 is TGTGCCAGCAGCTTAATACAGGGCTCTGGGCAGTTCTTC.

The sample holds a few counts of this clonotype. This sequence joins TRBV7-2 and TRBJ2-5; 8 nucleotides line up with TRBD1. V was clipped by 5 bases and J by 4 bases; unmatched bases: 9. There are 15 residues in the CDR3. CDR1 and CDR2 (germline): SGHTA, FQGNSA. This CDR3 is CASSDKAGGLETQYF. The CDR3 nucleotides read TGTGCCAGCAGCGATAAGGCAGGGGGCTTAGAGACCCAGTACTTC.

The rearrangement joins TRBV11-2 to TRBJ1-3, with TRBD1 identical over 7 bases. The germline CDR1 and CDR2 sequences are SGHAT and FQNNGV. After removal of 3 bases from V and 2 bases from J, the junction contained 4 bases not matched to a gene. This CDR3 has 15 amino acids. In DNA form, the CDR3 reads TGTGCCAGCAGCTTGGAAGGGACAGCTGGAAACACCATATATTTT. Amino acid sequence: CASSLEGTAGNTIYF.

This clonotype was seen at least ten times. The chain uses TRBV10-3 and TRBJ2-3, with 10 bases lining up with TRBD1. The CDR3 has 15 amino acids. Germline V gives CDR1 ENHRY, CDR2 SYGVKD. Trimming removed 6 bases from V and 6 bases from J; junction bases left unmatched: 9. CDR3 bases: TGTGCCATCAGCGGGACAGGGGACCTCGTGGATACGCAGTATTTT. Translated, it gives CAISGTGDLVDTQYF.

With regard to this clonotype: This may arise from a read error, as a much more abundant clone is one base away. The chain joins TRBV10-3 to TRBJ2-1, with TRBD2 matching 8 bases. Per germline, CDR1 ENHRY and CDR2 SYGVKD. The CDR3 runs to 15 residues. CDR3 loop: CDISEGTSSYNEQFF. The CDR3 nucleotides are TGTGACATCAGTGAAGGGACTAGCTCCTACAATGAGCAGTTCTTC.

V gene TRBV20-1 combines with J gene TRBJ1-6; D is possibly TRBD1 (6 bases). Germline CDR1 reads DFQATT; CDR2 reads SNEGSKA (reference sequence). V was cut by 3 bases and J by 4 bases, with 10 bases left in between. The length of the CDR3 is 14 residues. The CDR3 spells CSASRQAYNSPLHF. The CDR3 bases are TGCAGTGCTAGCCGACAGGCGTATAATTCACCCCTCCACTTT.

This clonotype has ten or more counts. The chain carries TRBV4-3 and TRBJ2-5, with TRBD2 matching 9 bases. Trimming removed 0 bases from V and 0 bases from J; junction bases left unmatched: 2. The CDR3 consists of 16 residues. The germline V gene encodes CDR1 LGHNA and CDR2 YSLEER. The CDR3: CASSQDSGSYQETQYF. CDR3 nucleotides: TGCGCCAGCAGCCAAGATAGCGGGAGCTACCAAGAGACCCAGTACTTC.

The V and J genes are TRBV20-1 and TRBJ2-3; D call uncertain. The CDR3 is made up of 18 amino acids. Between the trimmed V and J ends, which lost 0 bases and 5 bases, there was a span of 24 bases. Germline V gives CDR1 DFQATT, CDR2 SNEGSKA (reference sequence). CDR3 sequence (DNA): TGCAGTGCTAGAGATCAAGGCGTCCACCCTGCCTTGGGAGATACGCAGTATTTT. This translates into CSARDQGVHPALGDTQYF.

This chain's CDR3 is CASSLKTGTGLETQYF. CDR3 coding DNA: TGCGCCAGCAGCTTAAAAACCGGGACAGGGCTAGAGACCCAGTACTTC. The V gene is TRBV5-1, the J gene TRBJ2-5, with TRBD1 matching 9 bases. CDR3 length: 16 residues. V dropped 2 bases and J dropped 4; count of bases not matched to a gene: 9. CDR1 is SGHRS, CDR2 YFSETQ, per germline.